Below are 30 T cell receptor beta chains sequenced from a single sample in a study of OX40 agonist ivuxolimab in advanced cancers. Produced via immunoSEQ multiplex PCR; TCRdb's table is partial and in-frame only. The data show approximately 11,000 clones, approximately 80% seen once. The sample was CD4+ or CD8+ T cells sorted from blood, taken in a trial of the OX40 agonist ivuxolimab. The source is an adult with an advanced solid tumor such as melanoma, head and neck, liver or kidney cancer.

This clone was found once. J is TRBJ2-2 and V is TRBV9, with TRBD2 as a possible D gene (6 bases). The ends were cut back, 6 bases at V and 7 bases at J, with 10 bases in the middle. CDR3 length equals 12 residues. CDR1 SGDLS and CDR2 YYNGEE come from the germline V gene. CDR3 DNA sequence: TGTGCCAGCACCCGGACTAACGGGGAGCTGTTTTTT. Translation: CASTRTNGELFF.

V usage is TRBV6-1 and J usage is TRBJ2-6, with 7 bases fitting TRBD1. The trim removed 2 bases at V and 4 bases at J, leaving 2 bases unmatched. The CDR3 sequence is 15 residues long. CDR1 MNHNS and CDR2 SASEGT come from the germline V gene. The CDR3 DNA follows: TGTGCCAGCAGTGAACAGGGGGACGGGGCCAACGTCCTGACTTTC. This translates into CASSEQGDGANVLTF.

There are a few counts of this clone. The chain combines TRBV7-9 with TRBJ1-4, with D possibly matching TRBD1 (6 bases). V was cut by 7 bases and J by 10 bases, with 19 bases left in between. Germline V lookup: CDR1 SEHNR, CDR2 FQNEAQ (reference sequence). The CDR3 spans 14 residues. The CDR3 sequence: CASTDRQGLGKLFF. The CDR3 DNA sequence: TGTGCCAGCACAGATAGGCAGGGGTTGGGAAAACTGTTTTTT.

The CDR3 region is CATSIRNRNTEAFF. The CDR3 region has the DNA TGTGCCACCAGCATTCGGAACAGGAACACTGAAGCTTTCTTT. The V gene is TRBV15, the J gene TRBJ1-1; D is unresolved. The CDR3 covers 14 residues. Germline values: CDR1 LNHNV, CDR2 YYDKDF (reference sequence). Deletions cut 4 bases from V and 1 base from J, with 10 bases between. Full variable domain (rest looked up from reference TRBV15 and TRBJ1-1): DAMVIQNPRYQVTQFGKPVTLSCSQTLNHNVMYWYQQKSSQAPKLLFHYYDKDFNNEADTPDNFQSRRPNTSFCFLDIRSPGLGDTAMYLCATSIRNRNTEAFFGQGTRLTVV.

This chain joins TRBV19 and TRBJ1-1, with 7 bases matching TRBD1. Germline trimming cut 7 bases from V and 4 bases from J; bases unmatched to any gene: 9. CDR3 length: 14 residues. CDR1 and CDR2 from the germline V gene are LNHDA and SQIVND (reference sequence). DNA of the CDR3: TGTGCCAGTACCGGGGACAGAATACTCACTGAAGCTTTCTTT. This translates into CASTGDRILTEAFF.

CDR3 in DNA: TGTGCCAGCAGTTCTGAATCCAATGAGCAGTTCTTC. It specifies CASSSESNEQFF. This rearrangement joins TRBV27 to TRBJ2-1; D remains ambiguous. Per the germline V gene, CDR1 is MNHEY and CDR2 is SMNVEV (reference sequence). Trimming pared 4 bases from V and 6 bases from J, leaving 7 bases between. The CDR3 sequence is 12 residues long.

This clone appeared a single time. The chain recombines TRBV27 with TRBJ2-2; D is unclear. In germline, CDR1 is MNHEY, CDR2 SMNVEV (reference sequence). This CDR3 has 15 residues. Trimming pared 5 bases from V and 1 base from J, leaving 11 bases between. The CDR3, as DNA: TGTGCCAGCAGTCCCGGCGAAGTGAACACCGGGGAGCTGTTTTTT. This encodes CASSPGEVNTGELFF.

The chain joins TRBV7-4 to TRBJ2-5; 12 bases are a match to TRBD2. The germline gives CDR1 SGHVT, CDR2 SQSDAQ. The CDR3 is 15 amino acids. V dropped 5 bases and J dropped 9; count of bases not matched to a gene: 10. The chain's CDR3 is CASSPEGLAGYPQYF. The CDR3 coding sequence is TGTGCCAGCAGCCCCGAAGGACTAGCGGGGTACCCCCAGTACTTC.

This chain uses TRBV2 with TRBJ1-5; D is ambiguous. CDR3 length equals 12 residues. The V end was cut by 3 bases, the J end by 9 bases, with 9 bases between. CDR1 is SNHLY and CDR2 is FYNNEI in the germline V gene. CDR3 bases: TGTGCCAGCAGTGATGCGACAATGCCCCAGCATTTT. It translates to CASSDATMPQHF.

The chain links TRBV20-1 to TRBJ2-7, with a weak D call TRBD2 (5 bases). The CDR3 length is 11 residues. Per germline, CDR1 DFQATT and CDR2 SNEGSKA (reference sequence). V lost 2 bases, J lost 4 bases, and 6 bases lay in between. CDR3 loop: CSARRGYEQYF. The CDR3 region has the DNA TGCAGTGCTAGACGGGGTTACGAGCAGTACTTC.

The gene calls are TRBV7-9 and TRBJ2-1; the match to TRBD2 covers 11 bases. This CDR3 is 15 amino acids long. J gave up 6 bases and V 4 bases, and 5 bases lay outside the gene matches. Per germline, CDR1 SEHNR and CDR2 FQNEAQ (reference sequence). In nucleotides, the CDR3 is TGTGCCAGCAGCTCGACTAGCGGGATTATCAATGAGCAGTTCTTC. This encodes CASSSTSGIINEQFF.

Only one count was recorded for this clone. The gene calls are TRBV7-3 and TRBJ2-1; 13 bases are shared with TRBD2. V lost 2 bases, J lost 4 bases, and 2 bases stayed unmatched. The CDR3 is 16 residues long. Germline V gene lookup returns CDR1 SGHTA and CDR2 FQGTGA. The CDR3: CASSLGTSGVYNEQFF. DNA for the CDR3: TGTGCCAGCAGCTTAGGGACTAGCGGGGTTTACAATGAGCAGTTCTTC.

The J gene is TRBJ2-7, the V gene TRBV13; D is unclear. The CDR3 covers 13 residues. Trimming cost V 4 bases and J 2 bases, with 9 bases left between them. The germline gives CDR1 PRHDT, CDR2 FYEKMQ (reference sequence). This chain's CDR3 is CASSSRVTYEQYF. For the CDR3, the DNA is TGTGCCAGCAGCTCCCGGGTCACCTACGAGCAGTACTTC.

The chain has TRBV2 and TRBJ1-1, with TRBD1 as a possible D gene (6 bases). This CDR3 comprises 16 residues. Between the trimmed V and J ends, which lost 0 bases and 0 bases, there was a span of 11 bases. In germline, CDR1 is SNHLY, CDR2 FYNNEI. This CDR3 reads CASSEARDTLNTEAFF. The CDR3, as DNA: TGTGCCAGCAGTGAAGCGCGGGACACCTTGAACACTGAAGCTTTCTTT.

This clone is a singleton in its sample. This chain joins TRBV6-1 and TRBJ1-4; possible D gene TRBD1, 6 bases. This CDR3 is built from 15 residues. Between the trimmed V and J ends, which lost 1 base and 8 bases, there was a span of 14 bases. Germline V gene data show CDR1 as MNHNS and CDR2 as SASEGT. The CDR3 is CASSEVTQGSEKLFF. CDR3 nucleotides: TGTGCCAGCAGTGAAGTAACCCAGGGGAGCGAAAAACTGTTTTTT.

The chain combines TRBV5-1 with TRBJ1-2, with D possibly TRBD1 on 6 matching bases. CDR3 length equals 15 residues. The ends were cut back, 0 bases at V and 6 bases at J, with 15 bases in the middle. Germline V lookup: CDR1 SGHRS, CDR2 YFSETQ. The CDR3 nucleotides read TGCGCCAGCAGCTTGGCGGCGGGGGGCTACGATGGCTACACCTTC. Its protein product is CASSLAAGGYDGYTF.

The chain has TRBV7-9 and TRBJ2-3; 9 bases match TRBD2. Germline loops: CDR1 SEHNR, CDR2 FQNEAQ (reference sequence). This CDR3 is built from 15 residues. The J segment lost 1 base and the V segment lost 4 bases, leaving 3 bases of the junction unmatched. DNA of the CDR3: TGTGCCAGCAGCTATAGCGGGAGTGGCACAGATACGCAGTATTTT. Protein sequence: CASSYSGSGTDTQYF.

The CDR3 DNA follows: TGCAGCGTTGAGTTAACAGGGGGCGTTTGCACCTTC. It specifies CSVELTGGVCTF. The chain carries TRBV29-1 and TRBJ1-2, with 9 positions matching TRBD1. The germline V gene encodes CDR1 SQVTM and CDR2 ANQGSEA. Germline trimming cut 3 bases from V and 13 bases from J; bases unmatched to any gene: 9. The CDR3 consists of 12 residues. Variable domain in full (rest from reference TRBV29-1 and TRBJ1-2): SAVISQKPSRDICQRGTSLTIQCQVDSQVTMMFWYRQQPGQSLTLIATANQGSEATYESGFVIDKFPISRPNLTFSTLTVSNMSPEDSSIYLCSVELTGGVCTFGSGTRLTVV.

Worth noting for this clone: The junction departs from germline at one end; a sequencing error may be responsible. V is TRBV7-6 and J is TRBJ2-2; 8 bases line up with TRBD2. The germline gives CDR1 SGHVS, CDR2 FNYEAQ. The CDR3 spans 17 residues. In nucleotides, the CDR3 is TGTGCCAGCAACTTAAACCCGGGAGGGCCAGGCACCGGGGAGCTGTTTTTT. Protein sequence: CASNLNPGGPGTGELFF.

The chain recombines TRBV27 with TRBJ2-5; 7 bases are shared with TRBD2. The germline V gene has CDR1 MNHEY and CDR2 SMNVEV (reference sequence). V lost 5 bases and J lost 5; bases outside the gene matches: 11. CDR3 length equals 15 residues. CDR3 sequence: CASSVAGVGGETQYF. The CDR3 bases are TGTGCCAGCAGTGTGGCGGGAGTAGGAGGGGAGACCCAGTACTTC.

V and J are TRBV10-2 and TRBJ1-6; tentatively, D is TRBD1 (5 bases). The CDR3 consists of 15 residues. Germline V CDR1 and CDR2: WSHSY, SAAADI. V lost 0 bases and J lost 9, with 12 bases in between. The DNA of the CDR3 is TGCGCCAGCAGTGAGTCCGGCAGGGCTGGTTCACCCCTCCACTTT. Its protein is CASSESGRAGSPLHF.

The J gene is TRBJ2-7, the V gene TRBV7-9; D may be TRBD1 (6 bases). The CDR3 runs to 16 residues. Germline assignment: CDR1 SEHNR and CDR2 FQNEAQ (reference sequence). Trimming cost V 3 bases and J 2 bases, with 17 bases left between them. The CDR3 is CASSFSTAGATYEQYF. For the CDR3, the DNA is TGTGCCAGCAGCTTTAGTACGGCAGGGGCCACCTACGAGCAGTACTTC. Variable domain in full (rest from reference TRBV7-9 and TRBJ2-7): DTGVSQNPRHKITKRGQNVTFRCDPISEHNRLYWYRQTLGQGPEFLTYFQNEAQLEKSRLLSDRFSAERPKGSFSTLEIQRTEQGDSAMYLCASSFSTAGATYEQYFGPGTRLTVT.

This sequence joins TRBV11-3 and TRBJ2-7; 14 bases are shared with TRBD2. CDR3 length: 15 residues. V shed 5 bases, J shed 11 bases, and the junction held 11 bases outside the gene matches. The germline CDR1 and CDR2 sequences are SGHNT and YENEEA. CDR3 protein: CASSPGTSGGTAEYF. CDR3 sequence (DNA): TGTGCCAGCAGCCCCGGGACTAGCGGGGGCACCGCCGAGTACTTC.

The V gene is TRBV9, the J gene TRBJ1-1; 11 bases map to TRBD1. The CDR3 sequence is 14 residues long. CDR1 is SGDLS and CDR2 is YYNGEE in the germline V gene. V trimming: 3 bases; J trimming: 4 bases; junction bases outside the gene matches: 2. The CDR3 DNA reads TGTGCCAGCAGCGAGGGGACAGGGGGCACTGAAGCTTTCTTT. The encoded protein is CASSEGTGGTEAFF.

The rearrangement joins TRBV4-2 to TRBJ2-7, with 9 bases that match TRBD2. Germline lookup yields CDR1 LGHNA and CDR2 YNFKEQ. The CDR3 is 15 residues long. V lost 1 base, J lost 2 bases, and 3 bases stayed unmatched. CDR3 in amino acids: CASSQGLAETYEQYF. DNA of the CDR3: TGTGCCAGCAGCCAAGGACTAGCGGAAACCTACGAGCAGTACTTC.

V usage is TRBV6-1 and J usage is TRBJ1-2; no reliable D call. The CDR3 is made up of 14 amino acids. Per the germline V gene, CDR1 is MNHNS and CDR2 is SASEGT. V lost 5 bases and J lost 6, with 16 bases in between. CDR3 DNA: TGTGCCAGCAGTAAAACCGAGGTGTTAAATGGCTACACCTTC. Protein sequence: CASSKTEVLNGYTF.

V usage is TRBV19 and J usage is TRBJ1-1, with a possible D match to TRBD1 (5 bases). Germline CDR1 is LNHDA and CDR2 is SQIVND (reference sequence). V shed 3 bases and J shed 5 bases, with 13 bases lying between them. CDR3 size: 14 residues. CDR3 DNA: TGTGCCAGTAGTATGGCACGGGGGACGACTGAAGCTTTCTTT. Protein sequence: CASSMARGTTEAFF.

This chain joins TRBV19 and TRBJ2-7; D gene uncertain. Looked up from germline, CDR1 is LNHDA and CDR2 is SQIVND (reference sequence). Trimming shortened V by 6 bases and J by 0 bases, and 9 bases separated the two germline ends. The CDR3 covers 13 residues. The CDR3 nucleotides are TGTGCCAGTAGCCCGGCCCTCTCCTACGAGCAGTACTTC. Translated: CASSPALSYEQYF.

By sample share, this clone is large. This chain links TRBV6-1 with TRBJ2-4; perhaps TRBD2 as D (5 bases). The length of the CDR3 is 13 residues. Between the trimmed V and J ends, which lost 1 base and 6 bases, there was a span of 7 bases. Germline CDR1 MNHNS, CDR2 SASEGT. This CDR3 is CASSEEGANIQYF. The CDR3, as DNA: TGTGCCAGCAGTGAAGAGGGAGCAAACATTCAGTACTTC.

The table lists this clone with a count of one. The V call is TRBV27, the J call TRBJ2-6; possibly TRBD1 for D (6 bases). Germline assignment: CDR1 MNHEY and CDR2 SMNVEV (reference sequence). With 5 bases removed from V and 3 bases from J, the gap between germline ends came to 14 bases. The CDR3 extends over 16 amino acids. CDR3 DNA: TGTGCCAGCAGTCAATCCCCAGGGGTTGGGGCCAACGTCCTGACTTTC. It codes for CASSQSPGVGANVLTF. The full variable domain, rest sourced from reference TRBV27 and TRBJ2-6, is EAQVTQNPRYLITVTGKKLTVTCSQNMNHEYMSWYRQDPGLGLRQIYYSMNVEVTDKGDVPEGYKVSRKEKRNFPLILESPSPNQTSLYFCASSQSPGVGANVLTFGAGSRLTVL.